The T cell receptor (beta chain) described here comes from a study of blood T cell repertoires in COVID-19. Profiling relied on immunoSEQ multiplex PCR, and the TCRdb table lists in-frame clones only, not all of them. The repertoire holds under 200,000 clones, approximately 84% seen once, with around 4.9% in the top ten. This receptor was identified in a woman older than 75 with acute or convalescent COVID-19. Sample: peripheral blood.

The CDR3 nucleotides are TGTGCCAGCAGCCAGGCATCTGGGGGGGGCCCTGGAAACACCATATATTTT. Its protein product is CASSQASGGGPGNTIYF. The chain links TRBV4-2 to TRBJ1-3; the D gene is possibly TRBD1 (6 bases). Germline V gives CDR1 LGHNA, CDR2 YNFKEQ. CDR3 length: 17 amino acids. V was trimmed by 3 bases and J by 2 bases, leaving 17 bases between them.